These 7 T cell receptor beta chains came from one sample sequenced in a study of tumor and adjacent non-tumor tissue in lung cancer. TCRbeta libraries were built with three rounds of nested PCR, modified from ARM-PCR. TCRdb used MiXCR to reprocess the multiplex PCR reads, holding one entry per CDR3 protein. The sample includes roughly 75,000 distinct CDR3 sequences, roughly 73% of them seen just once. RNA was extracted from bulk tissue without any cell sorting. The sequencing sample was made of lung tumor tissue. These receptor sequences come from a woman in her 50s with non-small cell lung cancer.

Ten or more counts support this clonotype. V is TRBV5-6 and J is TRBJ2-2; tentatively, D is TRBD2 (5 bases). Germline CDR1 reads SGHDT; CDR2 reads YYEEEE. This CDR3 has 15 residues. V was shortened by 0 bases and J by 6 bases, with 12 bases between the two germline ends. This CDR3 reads CASSLGFGLAGELFF. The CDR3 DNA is TGTGCCAGCAGCTTGGGTTTTGGACTCGCCGGGGAGCTGTTTTTT.

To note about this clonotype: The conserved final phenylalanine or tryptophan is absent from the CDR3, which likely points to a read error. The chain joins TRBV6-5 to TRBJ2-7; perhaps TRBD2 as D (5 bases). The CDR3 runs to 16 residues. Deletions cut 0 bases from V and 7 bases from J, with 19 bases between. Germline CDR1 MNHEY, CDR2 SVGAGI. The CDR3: CASSYSGIRGLGEQYL. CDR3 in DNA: TGTGCCAGCAGTTACTCAGGGATTAGAGGGCTGGGGGAGCAGTACCTC.

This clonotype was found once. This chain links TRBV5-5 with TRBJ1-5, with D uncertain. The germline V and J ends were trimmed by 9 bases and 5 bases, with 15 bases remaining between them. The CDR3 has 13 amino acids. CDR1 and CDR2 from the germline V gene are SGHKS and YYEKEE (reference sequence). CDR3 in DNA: TGTGCCAACATTCGGGGTTTTCATCAGCCCCAGCATTTT. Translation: CANIRGFHQPQHF.

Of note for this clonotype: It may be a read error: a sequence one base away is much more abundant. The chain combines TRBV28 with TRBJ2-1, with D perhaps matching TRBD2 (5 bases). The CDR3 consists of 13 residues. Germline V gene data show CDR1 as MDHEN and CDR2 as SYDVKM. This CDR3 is CATSRGTYNEQFF. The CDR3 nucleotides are TGTGCCACCAGTCGAGGGACCTACAATGAGCAGTTCTTC. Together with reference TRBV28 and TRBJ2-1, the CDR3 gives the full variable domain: DVKVTQSSRYLVKRTGEKVFLECVQDMDHENMFWYRQDPGLGLRLIYFSYDVKMKEKGDIPEGYSVSREKKERFSLILESASTNQTSMYLCATSRGTYNEQFFGPGTRLTVL.

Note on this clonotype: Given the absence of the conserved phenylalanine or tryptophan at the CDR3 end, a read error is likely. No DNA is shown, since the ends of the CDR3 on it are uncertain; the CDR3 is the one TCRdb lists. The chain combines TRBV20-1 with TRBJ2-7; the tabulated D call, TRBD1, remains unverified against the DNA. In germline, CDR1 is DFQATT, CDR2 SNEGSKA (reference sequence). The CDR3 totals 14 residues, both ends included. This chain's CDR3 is CSAREGPGRNEQYL.

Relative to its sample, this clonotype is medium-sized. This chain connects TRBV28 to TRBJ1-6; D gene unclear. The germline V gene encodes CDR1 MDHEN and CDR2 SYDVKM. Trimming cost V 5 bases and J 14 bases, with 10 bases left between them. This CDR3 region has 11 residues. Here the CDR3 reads CASSARESLHF. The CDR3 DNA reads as TGTGCCAGCAGTGCCCGGGAATCCCTCCACTTT.

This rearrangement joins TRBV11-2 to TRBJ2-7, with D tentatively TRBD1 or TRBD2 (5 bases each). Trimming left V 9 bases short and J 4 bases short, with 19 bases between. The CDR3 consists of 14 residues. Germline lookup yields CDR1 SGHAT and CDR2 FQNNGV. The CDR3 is CASNSLTGTYEQYF. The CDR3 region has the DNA TGTGCCAGTAACTCATTAACCGGGACGTACGAGCAGTACTTC.